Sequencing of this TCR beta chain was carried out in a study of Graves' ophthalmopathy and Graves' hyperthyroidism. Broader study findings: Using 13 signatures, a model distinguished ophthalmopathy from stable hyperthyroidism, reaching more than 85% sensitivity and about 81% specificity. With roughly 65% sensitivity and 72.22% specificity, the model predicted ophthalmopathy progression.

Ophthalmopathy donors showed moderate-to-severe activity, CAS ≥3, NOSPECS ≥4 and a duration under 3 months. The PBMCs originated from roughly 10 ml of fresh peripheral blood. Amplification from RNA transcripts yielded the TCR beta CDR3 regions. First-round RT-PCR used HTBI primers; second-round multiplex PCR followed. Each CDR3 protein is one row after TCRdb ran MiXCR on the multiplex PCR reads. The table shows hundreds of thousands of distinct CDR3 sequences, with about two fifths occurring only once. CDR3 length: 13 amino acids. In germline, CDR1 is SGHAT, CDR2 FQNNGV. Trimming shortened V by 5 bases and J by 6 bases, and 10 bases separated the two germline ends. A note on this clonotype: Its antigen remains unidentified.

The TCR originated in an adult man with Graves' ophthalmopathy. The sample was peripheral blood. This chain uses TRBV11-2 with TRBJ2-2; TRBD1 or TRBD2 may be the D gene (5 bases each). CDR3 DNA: TGTGCCAGCAGCCAGGGACCCGCCGGGGAGCTGTTTTTT. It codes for CASSQGPAGELFF.